Following are 20 T cell receptor beta chains from one sample sequenced in a study of early T cells in non-severe SARS-CoV-2 infection (dated by TCRdb to about 2021). Libraries were made using 5' RACE. TCRdb records NextSeq 500 as the sequencer. The raw public reads went through TCRdb reprocessing: fastp at Q25, MiXCR clone calling, in-frame beta chains kept. Duplicate CDR3 protein sequences are folded into a single record with the most common DNA and genes. Counted in this sample were about 64,000 distinct CDR3 sequences; roughly 12% of them appeared once. The biggest ten clones account for 1.3% to 1.5% of the sample. Sample: whole blood, taken at baseline. These TCRs come from an adult who was a healthcare worker with PCR-confirmed SARS-CoV-2 infection or an uninfected control (not recorded which).

This clonotype was seen a few times. This chain joins TRBV11-2 and TRBJ2-3; TRBD1 might be the D (6 bases). Germline assignment: CDR1 SGHAT and CDR2 FQNNGV. CDR3 length equals 17 residues. V was cut by 1 base and J by 0 bases, with 14 bases left in between. The CDR3 region is CASSLGVGQLSTDTQYF. CDR3 in DNA: TGTGCCAGCAGCTTAGGGGTCGGACAGCTTAGCACAGATACGCAGTATTTT.

This clonotype appeared a few times. This chain joins TRBV27 and TRBJ2-5; D gene ambiguous. The CDR3 spans 13 residues. The V end lost 7 bases, the J end lost 0 bases, and 9 bases lay between the germline ends. Germline lookup yields CDR1 MNHEY and CDR2 SMNVEV (reference sequence). CDR3 sequence (DNA): TGTGCCAGCACCACACTTGACCAAGAGACCCAGTACTTC. Encoded protein: CASTTLDQETQYF.

This clonotype came up a few times. V and J are TRBV28 and TRBJ2-7; D is perhaps TRBD1 or TRBD2 (5 bases each). Trimming left V 2 bases short and J 0 bases short, with 14 bases between. CDR1 and CDR2 from the germline V gene are MDHEN and SYDVKM. The length of the CDR3 is 16 residues. Here the CDR3 reads CASSLTGRVSSYEQYF. CDR3 sequence (DNA): TGTGCCAGCAGTTTAACGGGACGGGTTAGCTCCTACGAGCAGTACTTC.

The chain couples TRBV7-9 to TRBJ2-1; TRBD2 might be the D (6 bases). V was clipped by 4 bases and J by 7 bases, with 14 bases between them. Germline V gives CDR1 SEHNR, CDR2 FQNEAQ (reference sequence). The CDR3 totals 14 residues. CDR3 sequence: CASSSIPGGNEQFF. The CDR3 DNA reads as TGTGCCAGCAGCTCCATCCCAGGAGGGAATGAGCAGTTCTTC. The whole variable domain, filled in from reference TRBV7-9 and TRBJ2-1, reads DTGVSQNPRHKITKRGQNVTFRCDPISEHNRLYWYRQTLGQGPEFLTYFQNEAQLEKSRLLSDRFSAERPKGSFSTLEIQRTEQGDSAMYLCASSSIPGGNEQFFGPGTRLTVL.

The chain uses TRBV6-5 and TRBJ1-1, with TRBD1 identical over 10 bases. This CDR3 contains 14 residues. The trim removed 6 bases at V and 3 bases at J, leaving 4 bases unmatched. Germline CDR1 reads MNHEY; CDR2 reads SVGAGI. The DNA for the CDR3 is TGTGCCAGCAGACCGGGACAGGGGCACACTGAAGCTTTCTTT. This gives the protein CASRPGQGHTEAFF.

This chain uses TRBV27 with TRBJ2-5, with 7 positions matching TRBD2. The CDR3 is made up of 18 amino acids. The ends lost 0 bases at V and 5 bases at J; junction bases unmatched: 15. Germline loops: CDR1 MNHEY, CDR2 SMNVEV (reference sequence). Here the CDR3 reads CASSLSSAGRELGETQYF. The CDR3, as DNA: TGTGCCAGCAGTTTATCTTCAGCGGGGAGGGAGCTTGGGGAGACCCAGTACTTC.

This clonotype has a handful of counts. The genes are TRBV18 and TRBJ2-5, with 11 bases aligning to TRBD1. CDR1 and CDR2 (germline): KGHSH, LQKENI. CDR3 length equals 17 residues. The V gene end was trimmed by 0 bases and the J gene end by 2 bases; junction bases not matched to a gene: 5. CDR3 residues: CASSPPGTGGFQETQYF. The CDR3 bases are TGTGCCAGCTCACCACCAGGGACAGGGGGTTTTCAAGAGACCCAGTACTTC.

The chain recombines TRBV20-1 with TRBJ2-1, with no clear D. V lost 2 bases, J lost 0 bases, and 11 bases lay in between. This CDR3 region has 15 residues. Germline V gene lookup returns CDR1 DFQATT and CDR2 SNEGSKA (reference sequence). CDR3 amino acids: CSARLLTSSYNEQFF. The CDR3 region has the DNA TGCAGTGCTAGACTTCTAACGAGCTCCTACAATGAGCAGTTCTTC.

This clonotype was seen only a few times. This chain connects TRBV10-3 to TRBJ2-3, with D perhaps matching TRBD2 (6 bases). CDR1 and CDR2 from the germline V gene are ENHRY and SYGVKD. Trimming shortened V by 6 bases and J by 0 bases, and 7 bases separated the two germline ends. The CDR3 sequence is 13 residues long. For the CDR3, the DNA is TGTGCCATCAGGGGGACTAGCACAGATACGCAGTATTTT. It yields the protein CAIRGTSTDTQYF.

V usage is TRBV7-9 and J usage is TRBJ2-7; D is perhaps TRBD2 (6 bases). Trimming removed 4 bases at V and 6 bases at J, with 22 bases between. Germline CDR1 is SEHNR and CDR2 is FQNEAQ (reference sequence). The CDR3 sequence is 16 residues long. CDR3 in amino acids: CASSSSEAGRKGEQYF. As DNA, the CDR3 is TGTGCCAGCAGCTCCTCCGAGGCCGGGAGAAAAGGCGAGCAGTACTTC.

This clonotype has at least ten counts. This rearrangement joins TRBV7-9 to TRBJ2-5; 8 bases fit TRBD2. The J segment lost 2 bases and the V segment lost 5 bases, leaving 13 bases of the junction unmatched. This CDR3 contains 17 residues. Germline CDR1 is SEHNR and CDR2 is FQNEAQ (reference sequence). This CDR3 is CASSPYLGSGGQETQYF. CDR3 DNA: TGTGCCAGCAGCCCTTACCTGGGAAGCGGGGGACAAGAGACCCAGTACTTC.

The chain links TRBV12-3 or TRBV12-4 to TRBJ2-5; maybe TRBD1 (7 bases). This CDR3 has 14 residues. V was pared by 7 bases and J by 5 bases, with 17 bases between. CDR3 bases: TGTGCCAGCACCCGACAGGGAGGTGAGGAGACCCAGTACTTC. Translating gives CASTRQGGEETQYF.

The rearrangement joins TRBV28 to TRBJ1-2; 8 bases line up with TRBD1. CDR1 MDHEN and CDR2 SYDVKM come from the germline V gene. The CDR3 sequence is 15 residues long. V lost 2 bases, J lost 4 bases, and 6 bases stayed unmatched. CDR3 loop: CASSLPQGAGYGYTF. The CDR3 nucleotides are TGTGCCAGCAGTTTACCCCAGGGGGCAGGCTATGGCTACACCTTC.

This clonotype was seen ten or more times. This chain links TRBV5-1 with TRBJ1-5, with TRBD1 matching over 8 bases. Germline values: CDR1 SGHRS, CDR2 YFSETQ. This CDR3 has 15 amino acids. The trim removed 2 bases at V and 6 bases at J, leaving 7 bases unmatched. The CDR3 bases are TGCGCCAGCAGCTTTGACGGACAGGGAGGTCAGCCCCAGCATTTT. This translates into CASSFDGQGGQPQHF.

The J gene is TRBJ2-3, the V gene TRBV7-2; TRBD2 aligns across 10 bases. The germline V gene has CDR1 SGHTA and CDR2 FQGNSA. The CDR3 runs to 17 residues. V was pared by 2 bases and J by 5 bases, with 10 bases of the junction left unmatched. CDR3 coding DNA: TGTGCCAGCAGCTTAAGAAGAAGACTAGCGGGTAGAGATACGCAGTATTTT. This codes for CASSLRRRLAGRDTQYF.

This clonotype was recorded at least ten times. This chain joins TRBV29-1 and TRBJ2-2; tentatively, D is TRBD1 (5 bases). CDR1 is SQVTM and CDR2 is ANQGSEA in the germline V gene. The CDR3 has 13 amino acids. V was shortened by 7 bases and J by 5 bases, with 14 bases between the two germline ends. CDR3 DNA: TGCAGCGCTACAGGAGCAGGTACCGGGGAGCTGTTTTTT. Protein product: CSATGAGTGELFF.

The chain carries TRBV7-9 and TRBJ1-4; D might be TRBD1 (6 bases). The germline V gene encodes CDR1 SEHNR and CDR2 FQNEAQ (reference sequence). Trimming took 5 bases from V and 3 from J, leaving 10 bases between them. CDR3 length equals 14 residues. CDR3 coding DNA: TGTGCCAGCAGCCCAGGGGATGCTAATGAAAAACTGTTTTTT. Its protein is CASSPGDANEKLFF.

The chain couples TRBV5-1 to TRBJ2-7, with D perhaps TRBD2 (5 bases). The CDR3 consists of 14 residues. Deletions cut 0 bases from V and 2 bases from J, with 9 bases between. The germline V gene encodes CDR1 SGHRS and CDR2 YFSETQ. For the CDR3, the DNA is TGCGCCAGCAGCTTGGGCGGGCTTACCTACGAGCAGTACTTC. Protein sequence: CASSLGGLTYEQYF.

This clonotype has just a few counts. The missing conserved phenylalanine or tryptophan at the end of this CDR3 makes a read error likely. This sequence joins TRBV20-1 and TRBJ1-1; D is ambiguous. Per the germline V gene, CDR1 is DFQATT and CDR2 is SNEGSKA (reference sequence). The CDR3 loop spans 14 amino acids. V was cut by 6 bases and J by 4 bases, with 18 bases left in between. The CDR3 is CSAPAQGLVTEAFL. In nucleotides, the CDR3 is TGCAGTGCGCCCGCCCAAGGGCTGGTCACTGAAGCTTTCCTT.

This clonotype was detected ten times or more. This chain connects TRBV7-9 to TRBJ2-5; D may be TRBD2 (6 bases). Between the trimmed V and J ends, which lost 7 bases and 5 bases, there was a span of 17 bases. This CDR3 spans 14 amino acids. Germline CDR1 is SEHNR and CDR2 is FQNEAQ (reference sequence). The CDR3 DNA reads as TGTGCCAGCACCCCCCAACTAGCCCGGGAGACCCAGTACTTC. Translating it yields CASTPQLARETQYF.